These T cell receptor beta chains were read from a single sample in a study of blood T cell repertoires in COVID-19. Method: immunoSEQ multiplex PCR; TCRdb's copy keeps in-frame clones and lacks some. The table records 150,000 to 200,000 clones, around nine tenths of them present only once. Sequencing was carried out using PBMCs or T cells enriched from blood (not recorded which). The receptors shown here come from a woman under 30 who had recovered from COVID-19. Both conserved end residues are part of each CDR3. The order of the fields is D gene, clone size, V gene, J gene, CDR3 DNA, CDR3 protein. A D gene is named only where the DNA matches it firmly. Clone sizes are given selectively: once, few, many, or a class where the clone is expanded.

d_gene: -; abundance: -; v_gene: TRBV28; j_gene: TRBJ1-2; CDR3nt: TGTGCCAGCAGTACTACCCCGGGACTCAACTATGGCTACACCTTC; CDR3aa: CASSTTPGLNYGYTF
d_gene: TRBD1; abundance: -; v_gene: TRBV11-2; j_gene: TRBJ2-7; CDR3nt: TGTGCCAGCAGCCTATACTCCGGGACAGGTGGCTACGAGCAGTACTTC; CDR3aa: CASSLYSGTGGYEQYF
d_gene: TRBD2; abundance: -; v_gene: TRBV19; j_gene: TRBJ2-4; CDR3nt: TGTGCCAGTAAGATCAGCGGGAACGTCGCCAAAAACATTCAGTACTTC; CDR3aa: CASKISGNVAKNIQYF
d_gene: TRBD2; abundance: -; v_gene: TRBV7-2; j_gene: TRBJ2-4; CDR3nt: TGTGCCAGCAGCATAAGGACTAGCGGAGGCAAAAACATTCAGTACTTC; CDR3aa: CASSIRTSGGKNIQYF
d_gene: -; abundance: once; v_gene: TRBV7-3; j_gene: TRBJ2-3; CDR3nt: TGTGCCAGCAGCGGCCGCGGAGGCCCTAGCACAGATACGCAGTATTTT; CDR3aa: CASSGRGGPSTDTQYF
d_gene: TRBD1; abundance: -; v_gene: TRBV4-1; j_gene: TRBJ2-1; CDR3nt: TGCGCCAGCAGCCAACATCAGGGGGACCGATTCAATGAGCAGTTCTTC; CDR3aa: CASSQHQGDRFNEQFF
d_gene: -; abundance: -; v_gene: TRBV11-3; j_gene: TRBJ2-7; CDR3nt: TGTGCCAGCAGCCAAACAGGACGAGAGCAGTACTTC; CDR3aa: CASSQTGREQYF
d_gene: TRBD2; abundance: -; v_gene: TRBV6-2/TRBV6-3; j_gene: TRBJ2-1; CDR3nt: TGTGCCAGCAGTTACGGGACTAGCTCTGCAAATGAGCAGTTCTTC; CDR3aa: CASSYGTSSANEQFF
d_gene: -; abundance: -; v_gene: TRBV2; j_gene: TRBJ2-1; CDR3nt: TGTGCCGCCTTGGGGACTGAGAACAATGAGCAGTTCTTC; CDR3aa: CAALGTENNEQFF
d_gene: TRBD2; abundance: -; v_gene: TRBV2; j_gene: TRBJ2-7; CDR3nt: TGTGCCAGCAGTGGGGCGGGACTAGCGGGAGGATACTACGAGCAGTACTTC; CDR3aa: CASSGAGLAGGYYEQYF
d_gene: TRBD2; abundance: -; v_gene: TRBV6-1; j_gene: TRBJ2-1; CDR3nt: TGTGCCAGCAGTGAAGGGCGGGAGACGGATGAGCAGTTCTTC; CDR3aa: CASSEGRETDEQFF
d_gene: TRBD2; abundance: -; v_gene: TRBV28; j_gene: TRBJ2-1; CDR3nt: TGTGCCAGCGCCGAAACCAGCGGGAGATGGGGTGAGCAGTTCTTC; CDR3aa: CASAETSGRWGEQFF
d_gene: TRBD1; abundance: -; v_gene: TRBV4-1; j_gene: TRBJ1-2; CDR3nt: TGCGCCAGCAGTCCCGGGACAGCCTATGGCTACACCTTC; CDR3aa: CASSPGTAYGYTF
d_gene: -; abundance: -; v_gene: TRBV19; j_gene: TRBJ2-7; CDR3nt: TGTGCCAGTAGTAGTCAGGGGCGCTCATCCTACGAGCAGTACTTC; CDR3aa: CASSSQGRSSYEQYF
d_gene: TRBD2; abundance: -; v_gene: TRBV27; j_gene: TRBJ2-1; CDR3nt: TGTGCCAGCAGTCGGTTGGGAGGGCCACATGAGCAGTTCTTC; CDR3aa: CASSRLGGPHEQFF
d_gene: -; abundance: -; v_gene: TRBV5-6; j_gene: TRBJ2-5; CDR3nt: TGTGCCAGCACCGACACACAAGAGACCCAGTACTTC; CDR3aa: CASTDTQETQYF
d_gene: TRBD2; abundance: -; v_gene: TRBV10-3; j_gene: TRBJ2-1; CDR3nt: TGTGCCATCAGTGAGGTGACTAGCGGGATGGAGCAGTTCTTC; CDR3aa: CAISEVTSGMEQFF
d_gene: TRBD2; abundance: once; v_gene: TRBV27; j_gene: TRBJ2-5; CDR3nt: TGTGCCAGCAGTCCCGGACTAGCGGGCCCCGCTGCAGAGACCCAGTACTTC; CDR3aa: CASSPGLAGPAAETQYF
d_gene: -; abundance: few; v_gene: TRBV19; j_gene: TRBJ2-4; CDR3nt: TGTGCCAGTAGTATATTGTACAGGGACCCCAGAAACATTCAGTACTTC; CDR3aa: CASSILYRDPRNIQYF
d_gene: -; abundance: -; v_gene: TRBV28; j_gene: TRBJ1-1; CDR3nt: TGTGCCAGCAGTTCGTTCCGGGGAGAGGTCACTGAAGCTTTCTTT; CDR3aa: CASSSFRGEVTEAFF
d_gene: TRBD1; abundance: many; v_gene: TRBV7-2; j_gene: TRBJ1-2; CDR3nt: TGTGCCAGCAGCCGGGGACAGCTGGTCTATGGCTACACCTTC; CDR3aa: CASSRGQLVYGYTF
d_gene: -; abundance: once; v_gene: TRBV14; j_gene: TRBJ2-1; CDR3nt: TGTGCCAGCAGCGCCCGGGGGTCCTACAATGAGCAGTTCTTC; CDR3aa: CASSARGSYNEQFF
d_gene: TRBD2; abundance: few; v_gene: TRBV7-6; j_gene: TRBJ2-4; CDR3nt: TGTGCCAGCAGCTCCCTATATACGGGAGGCAAAAACATTCAGTACTTC; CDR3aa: CASSSLYTGGKNIQYF
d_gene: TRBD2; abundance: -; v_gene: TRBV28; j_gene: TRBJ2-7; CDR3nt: TGTGCCAGCAGCGAAACAATCGACTTTAGCGGGACCTCTACCAGGGAGCAGTACTTC; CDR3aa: CASSETIDFSGTSTREQYF
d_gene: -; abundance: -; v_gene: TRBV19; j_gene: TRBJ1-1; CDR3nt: TGTGCCAGTAGCCAACGGGTCCCTGAAGCTTTCTTT; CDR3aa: CASSQRVPEAFF
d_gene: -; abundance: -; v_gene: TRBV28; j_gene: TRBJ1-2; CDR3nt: TGTGCCAGCAGTTTCTCCCAGGCAGTATTCGGCTACACCTTC; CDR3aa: CASSFSQAVFGYTF
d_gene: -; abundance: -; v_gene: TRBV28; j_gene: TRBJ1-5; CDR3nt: TGTGCCAGCAATTTCCGACAGGGCAATCAGCCCCAGCATTTT; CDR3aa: CASNFRQGNQPQHF
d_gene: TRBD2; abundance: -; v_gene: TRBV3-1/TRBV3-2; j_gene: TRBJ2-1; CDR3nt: TGTGCCAGCAGCCAGAGGGTTGGACTAGCGGGTGATGAGCAGTTCTTC; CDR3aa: CASSQRVGLAGDEQFF
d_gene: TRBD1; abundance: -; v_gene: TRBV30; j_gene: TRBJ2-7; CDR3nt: TGTGCCTGGAGTACAACCCCGGGACAGGGGCCCCACGAGCAGTACTTC; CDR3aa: CAWSTTPGQGPHEQYF
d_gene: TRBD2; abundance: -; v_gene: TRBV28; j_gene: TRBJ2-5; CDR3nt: TGTGCCAGCAGTCCCTTTGCGGGAGTAGGAGAGACCCAGTACTTC; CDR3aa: CASSPFAGVGETQYF
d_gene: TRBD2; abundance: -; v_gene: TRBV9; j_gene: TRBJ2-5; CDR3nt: TGTGCCAGCAGCGTGACTAGCGGGACCCAAGAGACCCAGTACTTC; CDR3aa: CASSVTSGTQETQYF
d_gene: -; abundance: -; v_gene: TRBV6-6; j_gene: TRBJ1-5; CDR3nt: TGTGCCAGCAGTTACTCGGAAGCTAGGGGAAATCAGCCCCAGCATTTT; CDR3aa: CASSYSEARGNQPQHF
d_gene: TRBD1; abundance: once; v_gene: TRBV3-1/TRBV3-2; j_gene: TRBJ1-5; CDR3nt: TGTGCCAGCAGCCAGAAGGACAGGGACAATCAGCCCCAGCATTTT; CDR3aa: CASSQKDRDNQPQHF
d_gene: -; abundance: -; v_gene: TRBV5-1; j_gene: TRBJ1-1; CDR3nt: TGCGCCAGCAGCTTGGCCTTAACCGGGTCCGACACTGAAGCTTTCTTT; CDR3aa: CASSLALTGSDTEAFF
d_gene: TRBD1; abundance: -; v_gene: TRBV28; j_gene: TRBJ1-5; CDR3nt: TGTGCCAGCAGCCGGACAGGGTTAGGCAATCAGCCCCAGCATTTT; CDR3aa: CASSRTGLGNQPQHF
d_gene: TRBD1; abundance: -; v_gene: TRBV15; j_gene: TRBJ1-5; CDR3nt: TGTGCCACCGCAGGGGGCAGTCAGCCCCAGCATTTT; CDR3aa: CATAGGSQPQHF
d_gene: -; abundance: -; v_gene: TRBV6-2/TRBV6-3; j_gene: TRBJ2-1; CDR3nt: TGTGCCAGCAGTTACAAGGGGCTTACTTACAATGAGCAGTTCTTC; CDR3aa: CASSYKGLTYNEQFF
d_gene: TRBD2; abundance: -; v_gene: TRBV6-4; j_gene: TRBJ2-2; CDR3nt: TGTGCCAGCAGTGACTCTGCGGGAGAGGGGTCCGGGGAGCTGTTTTTT; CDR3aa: CASSDSAGEGSGELFF